This record covers a single TCR beta chain. The antigen it recognizes is unknown. The sample holds no much larger clone one base away, and base qualities are not on file. Library creation used the immunoSEQ multiplex PCR assay. For the multiplex PCR, a mixture combining 60 forward primers for TCR Vbeta segments and 13 reverse primers for TCR Jbeta segments was used. The CDR3 region of rearranged TCR beta genes was amplified from genomic DNA with a multiplex PCR assay. On the Illumina HiSeq System, the amplified TCR beta libraries were sequenced as 87-base-pair reads. Per the authors' processing: A later analysis tallied roughly 78 million unique TCR beta chains across the 650 to 750 repertoires, and roughly 11 million of those chains were shared by two or more donors. Raw reads were error-corrected and collapsed into unique sequences with a nearest-neighbor algorithm that merged closely related sequences to remove PCR and sequencing errors. Alignment of CDR3 sequences to IMGT reference sequences was used to assign V, D and J gene segments. For a sequence to be retained, a match of at least six nucleotides was required to both a V gene segment and a J gene segment. Rearrangements were called productive when the CDR3 lacked stop codons and stayed in frame with V and J; all others were non-productive. CDR3 was defined according to IMGT convention as the region running from the second conserved V-encoded cysteine to the conserved J-encoded phenylalanine. The earlier analysis of some 540 of the donors excluded any sequence lacking an unambiguous match to a single V gene segment. In an earlier analysis of more than 500 of the donors, a V segment was called functional when productive rearrangements were above 56.7%, and segregating when the standard deviation between donors exceeded 5%. A statistical classification framework was built to diagnose cytomegalovirus status from the catalog of TCR beta chain sequences. A later analysis assigned V and J genes by comparing TCR nucleotide sequences with IMGT/GENE-DB human TR gene sequences. A later analysis assigned CDR3 sequences and most-parsimonious VDJ recombination scenarios with the TCRdist pipeline. In a later analysis, every TCR beta chain was defined by the combination of its CDR3 amino acid sequence and its V-gene family, and reads without a unique V-gene family were dropped. As a way to deal with suspected cross-contamination and a sequencing artifact, a later analysis dropped 640 or so nucleotide sequences that were highly shared and had low generation probability. In a later analysis, a clonal expansion index was calculated for each public chain from normalized within-repertoire ranks of inferred template counts. In a later analysis, generation probabilities were computed using a VDJ recombination model fitted to out-of-frame rearrangements, and the results were checked against IGoR. Hypergeometric tests were used in a later analysis to score TCR-TCR, TCR-HLA and TCR-CMV co-occurrence, with a repertoire-size bias correction applied to the TCR pairs. False discovery rates were estimated in a later analysis by permuting HLA or CMV assignments 20 times. In a later analysis, co-occurring TCRs were grouped using DBSCAN, with TCRdist sequence similarity added in when clustering inside HLA-allele-positive subsets. For co-occurrence clustering, repertoires with fewer than 30,000 or more than 120,000 public chains were excluded, along with a handful of repertoires with anomalous nucleotide sharing. In TCRdb, the immuneACCESS table is reduced to in-frame sequences with V and J assigned. These tables do not hold every clone; where another copy was compared, an unresolved V gene accounts for under half, and the others remain unexplained. V, J and clone size are taken as reported in that table, and D and trimming were inferred from the DNA itself. The sample includes about 210,000 clones, with over 75% observed a single time. Clones ranked in the top ten supply 1.5% to 2% of the sample.

V lost 0 bases and J lost 4 bases; the stretch between them is 5 bases long. Based on the germline V gene, the CDR1 and CDR2 sequences are SGDLS and YYNGEE. The CDR3 sequence holds 13 residues, the cysteine and phenylalanine included. Only the CDR3 DNA stays, 39 bases, in frame from base 1. This sample is part of a study of cytomegalovirus exposure and HLA in healthy donors (TCRdb year 2017). In the study overall: An earlier analysis of 587 of the donors reported approximately 300 Gb of sequence data and 100 million to 120 million unique TCR beta sequences obtained from about 170 million T cells. In a later genetic analysis, genome-wide SNP genotypes for about 60% of the 666 donors were used, and that subset was treated as a discovery cohort. HLA typing covered class I and class II loci at four-digit resolution. Donor age, sex, ethnicity and CMV serostatus were compiled alongside the repertoire data. In an earlier analysis of over 550 of the donors, high-throughput TCR beta sequencing was used to judge whether each TCR beta V gene segment behaved as functional or pseudogenic. To study patterns of TCR occurrence, a later analysis re-analyzed previously published TCR beta repertoires from several hundred donors and added high-resolution HLA genotyping. Every discovery cohort repertoire had been produced on one sequencing platform. Of the roughly 390 genotyped donors, about 84% fell in the genetic ancestry cluster associated with self-reported Caucasian donors. The aim of the study was to test whether cataloging public T cell receptors could identify signatures of past pathogen exposure. Roughly 5 DR-DQ haplotypes were handled as single units for association and clustering, since linkage in the cohort was strong. The later analysis used no new phenotypic data to find candidate immune exposures, relying instead on TCR beta sequences and their occurrence across donors. The number of typed donors differed by locus: about 620-630 for A, B, C, DRB1 and DQB1; 522 for DQA1; roughly 600 for DPA1; and some 470 for DPB1. Besides the first cohort of hundreds of subjects, a separate validation cohort made up of 120 or so different subjects was used. Roughly 300 gigabases of sequencing data and approximately 84 million unique TCR sequences were included in an early release covering 550 to 650 HLA-typed donors. Among a few hundred genotyped donors of the cohort, an average of about 240,000 unique TCR beta nucleotide sequences were sequenced per donor, approximately 20% of them non-productive. To predict cytomegalovirus infection status, the study brought together high-throughput TCR immunosequencing, statistical association of individual TCRs with disease status, and machine learning. The study profiled the T cell repertoires of hundreds of subjects by immunosequencing and related them to cytomegalovirus serostatus. What the study reported, not specific to this receptor: According to a later analysis, TCR association rates differed among HLA loci, with DRB1 alleles showing the most associated TCRs and HLA-C alleles showing the fewest. According to a later analysis, parvovirus B19, influenza, CMV and Epstein-Barr virus appeared linked to several top co-occurrence clusters. This cohort had only TCR beta chains sequenced, and the lack of alpha or paired-chain data limited which features could be detected. Most TCR sequences were seen in very few donors, while some public TCRs were found in many individuals. In a later analysis, HLA-associated TCR beta chains showed more clonal expansion and lower generation probabilities than non-associated chains that were equally common. A further reported finding was that TCR beta sequences accurately predicted the HLA-A and HLA-B alleles for most subjects in the first cohort. Presence/absence analyses assumed roughly uniform sequencing depth across donors, an assumption that may not hold. The classifier was reported to diagnose cytomegalovirus status with high specificity and sensitivity in both the original and validation cohorts. In a later genetic analysis, fewer N-insertions in productive TCRs were reported among donors in an Asian-associated ancestry cluster than the approximately 710-donor mean. A group of highly shared sequence variants was considered likely to be a technical artifact of the sequencing pipeline. A few of the identified cytomegalovirus-associated TCR beta chains were confirmed in vitro to be specific for cytomegalovirus antigens. In an earlier analysis of a few hundred of the donors, most TCR beta V segments were observed in productive rearrangements about 87% or about 30% of the time, broadly matching IMGT annotations. The study gave a list of some 150 TCR beta chains associated with cytomegalovirus. Correlated functional status among segregating V segments might be attributable to linkage disequilibrium, but an unknown experimental factor could not be ruled out. Specific HLA alleles were associated with around 18,000 TCR beta sequences at a false discovery rate of 0.05 in a later analysis. The only immune exposure information available for the cohort was CMV serostatus. Most CMV-associated TCR beta chains appeared to be HLA-restricted in a later analysis, and the HLA associations seemed to be driven largely by CMV exposure. Because the 87-base-pair reads could not distinguish some IMGT-functional V segments, including TRBV6-2 and TRBV6-3, those segments were excluded. The authors suggested that the approach could potentially be extended to other disease states and immunological phenotypes. V-gene and J-gene trimming of TCR beta chains was associated with a missense DCLRE1C variant in a later genetic analysis, and the association was replicated in an independent cohort. Because counts were too low, roughly 18 rarely observed V segments, including chromosome 9 orphons, were left out of the earlier analysis of 500 to 650 of the donors. Strong co-occurrence of HLA alleles, especially DR and DQ, made assigning TCR associations to individual alleles difficult. Because some donors lacked HLA typing at each locus, the association tests relied only on the typed subset.

In total, 500 to 700 healthy bone marrow donors made up the cohort. At the time of sampling, every cohort member was nominally healthy, though immune exposures that went unrecorded were likely present. The donor tested CMV seronegative and was one of the 352 seronegative cohort members. A peripheral blood sample was provided by each donor, and peripheral blood mononuclear cells were used for TCR beta sequencing. Genomic DNA was extracted from the blood cell samples with the Qiagen DNeasy Blood Extraction Kit. The sequence was obtained from a male donor in good health and CMV-seronegative. This sequence uses TRBV9 and TRBJ1-3, with the D segment identity uncertain. The sample consisted of PBMCs. The CDR3 loop reads CASSVEAGNTIYF. The DNA is TGTGCCAGCAGCGTAGAAGCCGGAAACACCATATATTTT. Extended through the reference TRBV9 and TRBJ1-3 proteins, this CDR3 yields the full variable domain: DSGVTQTPKHLITATGQRVTLRCSPRSGDLSVYWYQQSLDQGLQFLIQYYNGEERAKGNILERFSAQQFPDLHSELNLSSLELGDSALYFCASSVEAGNTIYFGEGSWLTVV.